These T cell receptor beta chains were read from a single sample in a study of cytotoxic CD8 clonotypes in ibrutinib-treated CLL. The method was immunoSEQ multiplex PCR; TCRdb's version includes in-frame clones alone and lacks a portion of them. This table has approximately 120,000 clones, 45% to 65% appearing once. Sequencing used PBMCs, obtained after 24 months of ibrutinib treatment. The origin of the receptors is a human donor with chronic lymphocytic leukemia. Both conserved end residues are part of each CDR3. The order of the fields is D gene, J gene, V gene, clone size, CDR3 DNA, CDR3 protein. The D gene is left open where the match is weak. Size is omitted from some rows. Given values are once, few, many or a class for expanded clones.

>.|TRBJ2-7|TRBV6-1|few
TGTGCCAGCAGTGCGACAGAGACCTACGAGCAGTACTTC
CASSATETYEQYF
>.|TRBJ2-7|TRBV5-1|.
TGCGCCAGCAGCAGAACCCGGGACCGACGATACGAGCAGTACTTC
CASSRTRDRRYEQYF
>.|TRBJ1-1|TRBV29-1|few
TGCAGCGTTGATAAGGGTTCCGGGGCTGAAGCTTTCTTT
CSVDKGSGAEAFF
>.|TRBJ2-1|TRBV30|.
TGTGCCTGGAGTGTATCTCATAACAATGAGCAGTTCTTC
CAWSVSHNNEQFF
>.|TRBJ2-3|TRBV5-1|.
TGCGCCAGCGGAGGACCCCAAGGCACAGATACGCAGTATTTT
CASGGPQGTDTQYF
>TRBD1|TRBJ2-5|TRBV30|.
TGTGCCTGGGACGGGACAGGGGGCGGAGAGACCCAGTACTTC
CAWDGTGGGETQYF
>.|TRBJ2-7|TRBV30|once
TGTGCCTGGAGGTGGGGGGCGGACGAGCAGTACTTC
CAWRWGADEQYF
>.|TRBJ2-2|TRBV11-3|.
TGTGCCAGCAGCCCCGAGGACAGCACCGGGGAGCTGTTTTTT
CASSPEDSTGELFF
>.|TRBJ2-3|TRBV6-1|.
TGTGCCAGCAGTGAATGGTCAGTTGATAGCACAGATACGCAGTATTTT
CASSEWSVDSTDTQYF
>.|TRBJ2-5|TRBV4-1|.
TGCGCCAGCAGCCAAGCTCCTACAGGGTACCAAGAGACCCAGTACTTC
CASSQAPTGYQETQYF
>TRBD1|TRBJ1-5|TRBV30|.
TGTGCCTGGAGCCACCCGGGACAGGGGAATCAGCCCCAGCATTTT
CAWSHPGQGNQPQHF
>TRBD2|TRBJ2-5|TRBV28|few
TGTGCCAGCAGTACCCCGCTCGGGGGGTACGAGACCCAGTACTTC
CASSTPLGGYETQYF
>.|TRBJ2-7|TRBV29-1|few
TGCAGCGCCGGACATGGGACAACCTACGAGCAGTACTTC
CSAGHGTTYEQYF
>TRBD1|TRBJ2-3|TRBV15|few
TGTGCCACCAGCATCCAGACAGGGGGCACAGATACGCAGTATTTT
CATSIQTGGTDTQYF
>.|TRBJ2-4|TRBV2|once
TGTGCCAGCAGTGTCTCAGTGGGGATCGGGGGCATTCAGTACTTC
CASSVSVGIGGIQYF
>.|TRBJ2-2|TRBV5-1|.
TGCGCCAGCAGCTTGCTACCAGGAACCAACACCGGGGAGCTGTTTTTT
CASSLLPGTNTGELFF
>.|TRBJ2-7|TRBV28|.
TGTGCCAGCAGCGTGCTCAGGGGTTCCTACGAGCAGTACTTC
CASSVLRGSYEQYF
>.|TRBJ1-1|TRBV30|.
TGTGCCTGGAACTGGGGGGTCACTGAAGCTTTCTTT
CAWNWGVTEAFF
>.|TRBJ2-7|TRBV29-1|.
TGCAGCGTTGATGGGGGATTGGGTGAGCAGTACTTC
CSVDGGLGEQYF
>.|TRBJ2-7|TRBV30|.
TGTGCCTGGAGTGTACAAAATTTTAGGATACCTTACGAGCAGTACTTC
CAWSVQNFRIPYEQYF
>.|TRBJ1-1|TRBV4-1|.
TGCGCCAGCAGCCAAGAACGCGACAGAAGAATGAACACTGAAGCTTTCTTT
CASSQERDRRMNTEAFF
>.|TRBJ2-5|TRBV5-1|.
TGCGCCAGCAGTGACGGGAGCCTCCAAGAGACCCAGTACTTC
CASSDGSLQETQYF
>TRBD1|TRBJ1-4|TRBV9|.
TGTGCCAGCAGCGCACAGGGGGCACTAGGTGAAAAACTGTTTTTT
CASSAQGALGEKLFF
>.|TRBJ2-5|TRBV29-1|.
TGCAGCGTTGTCGGCTTCCAAGAGACCCAGTACTTC
CSVVGFQETQYF
>.|TRBJ1-1|TRBV18|.
TGTGCCAGCTCACCACCCGGAGGGGTGGCTTTCTTT
CASSPPGGVAFF
>.|TRBJ1-1|TRBV29-1|.
TGCAGCGTTGGAGGGATGGATGAAGCTTTCTTT
CSVGGMDEAFF
>.|TRBJ1-1|TRBV30|few
TGTGCCTGGACCCTCAGTCGGGGCACTGAAGCTTTCTTT
CAWTLSRGTEAFF
>TRBD1|TRBJ2-4|TRBV27|.
TGTGCCAGCAGTTCCAAACCGACAGGGACGTACATTCAGTACTTC
CASSSKPTGTYIQYF
>.|TRBJ1-1|TRBV30|.
TGTGCCTGGAGTGTAAAAGTAGGCGTCCGGAACGCTGAAGCTTTCTTT
CAWSVKVGVRNAEAFF
>.|TRBJ2-5|TRBV7-2|few
TGTGCCAGCAGCTTAATAATGACCCAAGAGACCCAGTACTTC
CASSLIMTQETQYF
>.|TRBJ1-6|TRBV9|.
TGTGCCAGCAGCGTAACCACCGGGTCTAGGCCGGAGGGGTATTATAATTCACCCCTCCACTTT
CASSVTTGSRPEGYYNSPLHF
>.|TRBJ1-5|TRBV30|once
TGTGCCTGGAGTGTAGACATCAATCAGCCCCAGCATTTT
CAWSVDINQPQHF
>.|TRBJ2-3|TRBV19|.
TGTGCCAGTAGTATAGGGACTCCACGAGGCACAGATACGCAGTATTTT
CASSIGTPRGTDTQYF
>TRBD1|TRBJ1-1|TRBV29-1|.
TGCAGCGCAGGGACAGGGTTGGGAGCGGGCACTGAAGCTTTCTTT
CSAGTGLGAGTEAFF
>.|TRBJ1-6|TRBV9|few
TGTGCCAGCAGCCCGGGCCAGGGGATGGGGACCCTCCACTTT
CASSPGQGMGTLHF
>.|TRBJ2-3|TRBV7-3|few
TGTGCCAGCAGCTTAGACTACACAGATACGCAGTATTTT
CASSLDYTDTQYF
>.|TRBJ2-6|TRBV4-1|.
TGCGCCAGCAGCCAAGAGGTACAGGGATCTGGGGCCAACGTCCTGACTTTC
CASSQEVQGSGANVLTF